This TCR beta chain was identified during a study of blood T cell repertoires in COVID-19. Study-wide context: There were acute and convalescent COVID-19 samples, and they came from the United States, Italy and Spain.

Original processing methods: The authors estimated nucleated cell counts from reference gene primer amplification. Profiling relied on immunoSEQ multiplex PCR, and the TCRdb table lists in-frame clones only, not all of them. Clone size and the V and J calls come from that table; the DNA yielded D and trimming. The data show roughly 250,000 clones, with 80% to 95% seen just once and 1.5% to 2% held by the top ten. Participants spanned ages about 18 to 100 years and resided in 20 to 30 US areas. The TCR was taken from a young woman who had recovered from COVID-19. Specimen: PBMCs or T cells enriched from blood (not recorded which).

The CDR3 DNA sequence: TGCGCCAGCAGACAGGGGACCTCAACTAATGAAAAACTGTTTTTT. It specifies CASRQGTSTNEKLFF. The rearrangement joins TRBV5-1 to TRBJ1-4, with TRBD1 matching 7 bases. CDR1 is SGHRS and CDR2 is YFSETQ in the germline V gene. Trimming at V came to 5 bases and at J to 0 bases, leaving 4 bases not matched to a gene. The CDR3 runs 15 residues.